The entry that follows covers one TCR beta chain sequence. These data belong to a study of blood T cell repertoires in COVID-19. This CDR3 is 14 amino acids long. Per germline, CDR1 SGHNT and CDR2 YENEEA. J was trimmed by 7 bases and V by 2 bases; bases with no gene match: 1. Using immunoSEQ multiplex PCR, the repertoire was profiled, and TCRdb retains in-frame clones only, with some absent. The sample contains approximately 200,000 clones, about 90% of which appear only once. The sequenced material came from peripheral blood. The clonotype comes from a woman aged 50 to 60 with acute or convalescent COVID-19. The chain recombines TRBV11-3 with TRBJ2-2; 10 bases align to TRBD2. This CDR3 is CASSLLAGVGELFF. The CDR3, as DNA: TGTGCCAGCAGCTTACTAGCGGGAGTCGGGGAGCTGTTTTTT. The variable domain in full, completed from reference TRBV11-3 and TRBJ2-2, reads EAGVVQSPRYKIIEKKQPVAFWCNPISGHNTLYWYLQNLGQGPELLIRYENEEAVDDSQLPKDRFSAERLKGVDSTLKIQPAELGDSAVYLCASSLLAGVGELFFGEGSRLTVL.